The rows below give T cell receptor beta chains drawn from one sample of a study of cytomegalovirus exposure and HLA in healthy donors. The table came from immunoSEQ multiplex PCR; TCRdb's copy has only in-frame clones and leaves some out. The sample has 100,000 or so clones, 77% seen once. Source material: PBMCs. These TCRs come from a woman between 40 and 50 years old in good health and CMV-seropositive. Both conserved end residues are part of each CDR3. Fields, in order: CDR3 length, D gene, clone size, V gene, J gene, CDR3 protein, CDR3 DNA. The D gene is left open where the match is weak. Expanded clones get a size class; other rows say once, few or many, or leave the size out.

14,TRBD1,.,TRBV7-2,TRBJ2-7,CASSRDRFSYEQYF,TGTGCCAGCAGCCGGGACAGGTTCTCCTACGAGCAGTACTTC
15,TRBD1,.,TRBV14,TRBJ1-2,CASSQVQGDYYGYTF,TGTGCCAGCAGCCAAGTACAGGGGGACTACTATGGCTACACCTTC
13,.,.,TRBV5-3,TRBJ2-7,CARSLNGWREQYF,TGTGCCAGAAGCTTGAACGGGTGGAGGGAGCAGTACTTC
17,.,.,TRBV18,TRBJ1-2,CASSQGPLRTVMYGYTF,TGTGCCAGCTCACAAGGGCCCCTTAGGACAGTCATGTATGGCTACACCTTC
14,.,.,TRBV5-4,TRBJ2-7,CASSPGTSPYEQYF,TGTGCCAGCAGCCCTGGGACTTCACCTTACGAGCAGTACTTC
13,.,once,TRBV6-5,TRBJ1-2,CASNRQPTYGYTF,TGTGCCAGCAACCGACAGCCAACTTATGGCTACACCTTC
12,.,.,TRBV27,TRBJ2-3,CASSRRGETQYF,TGTGCCAGCAGTCGACGAGGAGAAACGCAGTATTTT
15,.,once,TRBV28,TRBJ2-2,CASRHGVLGAGELFF,TGTGCCAGCAGGCATGGGGTTTTGGGAGCCGGGGAGCTGTTTTTT
12,.,once,TRBV29-1,TRBJ1-2,CSVESDYYGYTF,TGCAGCGTTGAGTCAGACTACTATGGCTACACCTTC
16,TRBD2,few,TRBV4-2,TRBJ2-2,CASSQLAGEGTGELFF,TGTGCCAGCAGCCAACTAGCGGGAGAGGGAACCGGGGAGCTGTTTTTT
14,.,.,TRBV27,TRBJ2-7,CASSFYRDSYEQYF,TGTGCCAGCAGTTTCTACAGGGACTCCTACGAGCAGTACTTC
12,TRBD2,.,TRBV11-2,TRBJ2-5,CASIHGGETQYF,TGTGCCAGCATCCACGGGGGGGAGACCCAGTACTTC
16,TRBD2,.,TRBV28,TRBJ2-5,CASLGIAGGSGETQYF,TGTGCCAGCCTCGGTATAGCGGGGGGATCTGGAGAGACCCAGTACTTC
17,TRBD2,.,TRBV11-2,TRBJ2-2,CASSLGTSGRRYRELFF,TGTGCCAGCAGCTTAGGGACTAGCGGGCGCAGGTATCGGGAGCTGTTTTTT
15,TRBD1,.,TRBV18,TRBJ2-5,CASSPGTGGEETQYF,TGTGCCAGCTCCCCCGGGACAGGGGGCGAAGAGACCCAGTACTTC
14,.,.,TRBV19,TRBJ1-4,CASSISGTNEKLFF,TGTGCCAGTAGTATCTCGGGAACTAATGAAAAACTGTTTTTT
12,.,.,TRBV29-1,TRBJ2-7,CSAKGLAYEQYF,TGCAGCGCAAAGGGACTTGCCTACGAGCAGTACTTC
16,TRBD1,few,TRBV19,TRBJ1-2,CASRTPGGQDHYGYTF,TGTGCCAGTAGGACCCCCGGGGGACAGGATCACTATGGCTACACCTTC
13,.,.,TRBV9,TRBJ2-2,CASSTGNTGELFF,TGTGCCAGCAGCACAGGGAACACCGGGGAGCTGTTTTTT
16,TRBD2,.,TRBV14,TRBJ2-1,CASSQGSSGAHNEQFF,TGTGCCAGCAGCCAAGGGTCTAGCGGGGCTCACAATGAGCAGTTCTTC
15,TRBD1,.,TRBV4-2,TRBJ2-7,CASSQGEQGTYEQYF,TGTGCCAGCAGCCAAGGGGAACAGGGGACCTACGAGCAGTACTTC
16,.,.,TRBV7-9,TRBJ2-4,CASSLGWGDRKNIQYF,TGTGCCAGCAGCCTAGGGTGGGGCGATCGGAAAAACATTCAGTACTTC
15,.,.,TRBV9,TRBJ2-2,CASSVLGGDTGELFF,TGTGCCAGCAGCGTCTTAGGGGGTGACACCGGGGAGCTGTTTTTT
16,TRBD1,.,TRBV4-1,TRBJ1-2,CASRRNSGQTNYGYTF,TGCGCCAGCAGGCGAAACTCGGGACAGACTAACTATGGCTACACCTTC
15,TRBD1,.,TRBV6-5,TRBJ1-1,CASVPGQGVGTEAFF,TGTGCCAGCGTACCGGGACAGGGAGTTGGCACTGAAGCTTTCTTT
14,TRBD1,.,TRBV28,TRBJ1-2,CASSRDRAVHGYTF,TGTGCCAGCAGTCGGGACAGGGCTGTCCATGGCTACACCTTC
14,.,few,TRBV28,TRBJ1-3,CASSLIRSGNTIYF,TGTGCCAGCAGTTTAATCCGGTCTGGAAACACCATATATTTT
15,.,once,TRBV19,TRBJ2-7,CASSMSGRRGYEQYF,TGTGCCAGTAGTATGTCCGGCAGGAGGGGCTACGAGCAGTACTTC
13,.,.,TRBV4-2,TRBJ1-1,CASSQVGRTEAFF,TGTGCCAGCAGCCAAGTGGGGCGGACTGAAGCTTTCTTT
16,TRBD2,.,TRBV28,TRBJ2-3,CASSQTTSGTTDTQYF,TGTGCCAGCAGTCAAACGACTAGCGGGACGACAGATACGCAGTATTTT
17,TRBD2,few,TRBV27,TRBJ2-1,CASSLGGLAGGYNEQFF,TGTGCCAGCAGTTTGGGTGGACTAGCGGGAGGATACAATGAGCAGTTCTTC
14,TRBD2,.,TRBV5-6,TRBJ2-3,CASSLGLVEDTQYF,TGTGCCAGCAGCCTCGGACTAGTCGAAGATACGCAGTATTTT
17,.,.,TRBV5-5,TRBJ1-3,CASSLDAGFSSGNTIYF,TGTGCCAGCAGCTTGGATGCGGGGTTCAGCTCTGGAAACACCATATATTTT
13,TRBD2,.,TRBV5-4,TRBJ2-7,CASSSGLAREQYF,TGTGCCAGCAGCTCCGGACTAGCTCGCGAGCAGTACTTC
16,.,.,TRBV4-2,TRBJ1-2,CASSQDTGPRTYGYTF,TGTGCCAGCAGCCAAGATACAGGGCCACGGACCTATGGCTACACCTTC
11,.,.,TRBV7-9,TRBJ1-1,CASSSHREAFF,TGTGCCAGCAGCTCACACAGGGAAGCTTTCTTT
14,TRBD1,.,TRBV6-5,TRBJ2-5,CASTEWDSKETQYF,TGTGCCAGCACCGAATGGGACAGTAAAGAGACCCAGTACTTC
17,.,.,TRBV5-1,TRBJ2-2,CASSLAPVGEHTGELFF,TGCGCCAGCAGCTTGGCGCCAGTTGGGGAGCACACCGGGGAGCTGTTTTTT
14,TRBD2,few,TRBV4-1,TRBJ2-5,CASAGTRASLPEYF,TGCGCCAGCGCCGGGACTAGGGCGTCCTTGCCCGAGTACTTC
15,TRBD1,few,TRBV6-6,TRBJ2-2,CASSNRGSDTGELFF,TGTGCCAGCAGCAACAGGGGTTCGGACACCGGGGAGCTGTTTTTT
13,.,few,TRBV28,TRBJ2-7,CATRPDSPYEQYF,TGTGCCACCAGGCCAGACAGCCCCTACGAGCAGTACTTC
13,.,.,TRBV5-8,TRBJ2-1,CASSFVPGNEQFF,TGTGCCAGCAGCTTTGTGCCCGGGAATGAGCAGTTCTTC
14,.,.,TRBV28,TRBJ2-7,CASSLAGASYEQYF,TGTGCCAGCAGTTTGGCAGGGGCTTCCTACGAGCAGTACTTC
16,TRBD1,.,TRBV27,TRBJ2-1,CASSSWTGRTAREQFF,TGTGCCAGCAGTTCCTGGACAGGGCGGACGGCGCGTGAGCAGTTCTTC
12,.,.,TRBV6-1,TRBJ1-5,CASSDSHQPQHF,TGTGCCAGCAGTGACAGTCATCAGCCCCAGCATTTT
14,TRBD1,.,TRBV2,TRBJ2-5,CASSRGTGGETQYF,TGTGCCAGCAGCCGAGGGACAGGGGGCGAGACCCAGTACTTC
13,TRBD2,.,TRBV10-1,TRBJ2-3,CASSQRGIDTQYF,TGCGCCAGCAGTCAGCGGGGGATAGATACGCAGTATTTT
17,TRBD1,.,TRBV5-1,TRBJ1-1,CASSTMTGFVSSTEAFF,TGCGCCAGCAGCACTATGACAGGGTTCGTATCGTCCACTGAAGCTTTCTTT
16,.,.,TRBV28,TRBJ1-4,CASSSFGTTTNEKLFF,TGTGCCAGCAGTTCCTTCGGGACAACAACTAATGAAAAACTGTTTTTT
17,.,few,TRBV12-5,TRBJ2-3,CASGPLGGRRLTDTQYF,TGTGCTAGTGGTCCCCTCGGGGGGCGTCGGCTCACAGATACGCAGTATTTT
13,.,.,TRBV7-3,TRBJ2-1,CASSLLQGYEQFF,TGTGCCAGCAGCTTACTACAGGGCTATGAGCAGTTCTTC
13,TRBD1,few,TRBV7-2,TRBJ1-1,CASSLRQGVYAFF,TGTGCCAGCAGTCTTCGACAGGGGGTCTATGCTTTCTTT
13,.,.,TRBV21-1,TRBJ1-4,CASSKSGNEKLFF,TGTGCCAGCAGCAAGTCGGGGAATGAAAAACTGTTTTTT
13,TRBD1,.,TRBV5-1,TRBJ1-2,CASSLGQGASYTF,TGCGCCAGCAGCTTAGGACAGGGGGCAAGCTACACCTTC